This TCR beta chain comes out of a study of blood T cells in healthy people across ages. Comments on this clonotype: A read error may account for a junction end that differs from germline.

The CDR3 sequence is 14 residues long. Germline V lookup: CDR1 SSHAT, CDR2 FNYEAQ (reference sequence). Then a second PCR, running roughly 6 to 11 cycles, was carried out with a sample-barcoded 5' primer and a J-beta primer mix. MiXCR, applied by TCRdb to the 5' RACE reads, yields one record per CDR3 protein. Here the sample spans over 700,000 distinct CDR3 sequences, 25% being singletons. These records were also assigned to another study, of T cells of mothers and their children.

The clonotype originates from a boy between 10 and 17 years old in good health. The sequencing sample was made of blood. The V gene is TRBV7-7, the J gene TRBJ2-5; D gene uncertain. Gene TRBJ2-1 matches the end of the DNA better, so the J call may be wrong. CDR3 amino acids: CASSLYGYSHEQFF. The CDR3 coding sequence is TGTGCTAGCAGCTTATATGGGTATAGTCATGAGCAGTTCTTC.